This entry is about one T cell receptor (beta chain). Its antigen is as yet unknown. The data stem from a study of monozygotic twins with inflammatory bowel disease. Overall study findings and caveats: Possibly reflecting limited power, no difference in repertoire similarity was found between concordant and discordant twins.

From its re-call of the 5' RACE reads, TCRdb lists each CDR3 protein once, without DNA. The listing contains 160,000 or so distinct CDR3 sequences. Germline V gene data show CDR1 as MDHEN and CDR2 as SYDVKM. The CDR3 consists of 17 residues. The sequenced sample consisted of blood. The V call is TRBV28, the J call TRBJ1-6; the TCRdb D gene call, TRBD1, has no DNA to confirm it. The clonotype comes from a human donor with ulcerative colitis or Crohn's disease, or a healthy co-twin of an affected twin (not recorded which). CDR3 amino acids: CASTRGTGTEYNSPLHF.